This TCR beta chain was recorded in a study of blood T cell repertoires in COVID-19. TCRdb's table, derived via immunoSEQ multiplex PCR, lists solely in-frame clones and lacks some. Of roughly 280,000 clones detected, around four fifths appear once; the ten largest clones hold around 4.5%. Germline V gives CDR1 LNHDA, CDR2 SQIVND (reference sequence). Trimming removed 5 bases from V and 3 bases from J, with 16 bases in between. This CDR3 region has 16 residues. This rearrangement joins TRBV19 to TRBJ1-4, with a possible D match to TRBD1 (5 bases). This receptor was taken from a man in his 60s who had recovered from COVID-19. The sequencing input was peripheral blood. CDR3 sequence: CASSLRGGTPNEKLFF. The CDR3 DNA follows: TGTGCCAGTAGTCTCCGTGGAGGGACCCCTAATGAAAAACTGTTTTTT.